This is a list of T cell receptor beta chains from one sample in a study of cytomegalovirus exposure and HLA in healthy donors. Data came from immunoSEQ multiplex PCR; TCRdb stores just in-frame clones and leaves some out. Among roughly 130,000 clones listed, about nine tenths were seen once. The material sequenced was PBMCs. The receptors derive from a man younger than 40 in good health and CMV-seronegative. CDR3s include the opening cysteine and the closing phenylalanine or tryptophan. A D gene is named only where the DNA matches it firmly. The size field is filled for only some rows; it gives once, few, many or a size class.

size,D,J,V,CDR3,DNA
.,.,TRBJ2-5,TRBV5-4,CASSPSSEGTQYF,TGTGCCAGCAGCCCTTCCTCCGAGGGGACCCAGTACTTC
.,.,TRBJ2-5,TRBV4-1,CASSQVGAQETQYF,TGCGCCAGCAGCCAAGTGGGCGCCCAAGAGACCCAGTACTTC
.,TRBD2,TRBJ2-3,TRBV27,CASRISGSPDTQYF,TGTGCCAGCAGAATTAGCGGGAGTCCAGATACGCAGTATTTT
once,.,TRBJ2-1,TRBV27,CASSGRDKQFF,TGTGCCAGCAGCGGCAGGGATAAGCAGTTCTTC
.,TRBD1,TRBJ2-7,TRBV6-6,CASSSRDSSEQYF,TGTGCCAGCAGTTCCCGGGACAGCTCCGAGCAGTACTTC
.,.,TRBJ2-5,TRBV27,CASSIGAAYQETQYF,TGTGCCAGCAGCATAGGAGCCGCGTACCAAGAGACCCAGTACTTC
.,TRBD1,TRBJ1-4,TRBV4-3,CASSQGGTGGEKLFF,TGCGCCAGCAGCCAAGGGGGGACAGGGGGCGAAAAACTGTTTTTT
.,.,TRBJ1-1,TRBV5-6,CASSSTGMNTEAFF,TGTGCCAGCAGCAGTACAGGAATGAACACTGAAGCTTTCTTT
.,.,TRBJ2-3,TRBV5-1,CASSLIGGTDTQYF,TGCGCCAGCAGCTTGATCGGGGGCACAGATACGCAGTATTTT
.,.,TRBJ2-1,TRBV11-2,CASSLSGGINEQFF,TGTGCCAGCAGCTTAAGTGGAGGGATTAATGAGCAGTTCTTC
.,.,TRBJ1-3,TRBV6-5,CASSPTGSGNTIYF,TGTGCCAGCAGTCCGACGGGCTCTGGAAACACCATATATTTT
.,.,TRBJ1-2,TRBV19,CASSIRYSGTKVGYTF,TGTGCCAGTAGTATACGATACTCCGGGACAAAGGTCGGCTACACCTTC
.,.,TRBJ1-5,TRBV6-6,CASGNSGGGDQPQHF,TGTGCCAGCGGAAACAGTGGAGGTGGGGATCAGCCCCAGCATTTT
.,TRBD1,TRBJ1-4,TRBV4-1,CASSPGGDRGTNEKLFF,TGCGCCAGCAGCCCTGGGGGGGACAGGGGAACTAATGAAAAACTGTTTTTT
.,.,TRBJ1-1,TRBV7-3,CASSFSSGTEAFF,TGTGCCAGCAGCTTCTCATCAGGGACTGAAGCTTTCTTT
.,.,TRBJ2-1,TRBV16,CASSQSRSYNEQFF,TGTGCCAGCAGCCAATCCCGTTCCTACAATGAGCAGTTCTTC
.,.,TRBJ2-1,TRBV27,CASSEMGLLNEQFF,TGTGCCAGCAGCGAGATGGGACTTCTCAATGAGCAGTTCTTC
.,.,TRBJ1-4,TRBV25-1,CASSGGGTDGRLFF,TGTGCCAGCAGTGGAGGCGGGACCGACGGTAGGCTGTTTTTT
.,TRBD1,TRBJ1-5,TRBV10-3,CAISEQGFDQPQHF,TGTGCCATCAGTGAACAGGGGTTCGATCAGCCCCAGCATTTT
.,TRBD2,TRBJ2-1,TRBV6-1,CASIGRAGDYNEQFF,TGTGCCAGCATCGGGAGAGCGGGAGACTACAATGAGCAGTTCTTC
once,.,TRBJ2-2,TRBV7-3,CASSLNFAGELFF,TGTGCCAGCAGCTTAAATTTCGCCGGGGAGCTGTTTTTT
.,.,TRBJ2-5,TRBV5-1,CASSHRDQRGETQYF,TGCGCCAGCAGCCATAGGGACCAAAGGGGGGAGACCCAGTACTTC
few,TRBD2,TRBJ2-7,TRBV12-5,CASGPHGLAGNEQYF,TGTGCTAGTGGCCCCCACGGACTAGCGGGGAACGAGCAGTACTTC
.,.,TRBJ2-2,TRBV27,CASSLGSYGELFF,TGTGCCAGCAGTTTAGGCTCTTACGGGGAGCTGTTTTTT
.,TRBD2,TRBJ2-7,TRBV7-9,CASSLRGDSGYEQYF,TGTGCCAGCAGCTTACGGGGGGACTCCGGCTACGAGCAGTACTTC
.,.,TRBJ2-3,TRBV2,CASSAPTVASTDTQYF,TGTGCCAGCAGTGCCCCGACAGTGGCTAGCACAGATACGCAGTATTTT
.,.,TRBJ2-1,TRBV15,CATSKRQALVVFNEQFF,TGTGCCACCAGCAAACGACAGGCTTTAGTCGTTTTTAATGAGCAGTTCTTC
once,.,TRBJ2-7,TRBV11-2,CASSFGDFALEQYF,TGTGCCAGCAGCTTCGGGGACTTCGCCTTAGAGCAGTACTTC
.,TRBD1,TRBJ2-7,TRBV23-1,CASSLGTGYNEQYF,TGCGCCAGCAGTCTAGGGACAGGGTATAACGAGCAGTACTTC
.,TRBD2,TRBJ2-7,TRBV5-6,CASSSLAGDSSYEQYF,TGTGCCAGCAGCTCGCTAGCGGGGGACAGCTCCTACGAGCAGTACTTC
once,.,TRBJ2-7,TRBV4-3,CASSQRTGGGYEQYF,TGCGCCAGCAGCCAGCGGACAGGAGGGGGCTACGAGCAGTACTTC
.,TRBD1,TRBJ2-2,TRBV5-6,CASSLSPGQISRGELFF,TGTGCCAGCAGCCTGAGCCCGGGACAGATTTCGCGAGGGGAGCTGTTTTTT
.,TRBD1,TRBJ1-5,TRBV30,CAYRQRDRVSQPQHF,TGTGCCTACCGGCAGAGGGACAGGGTAAGTCAGCCCCAGCATTTT
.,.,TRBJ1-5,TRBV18,CASSPAGEGQPQHF,TGTGCCAGCTCACCGGCAGGGGAGGGCCAGCCCCAGCATTTT
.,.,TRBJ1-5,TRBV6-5,CASSPLAGSSQPQHF,TGTGCCAGCAGTCCCCTGGCGGGGAGTAGTCAGCCCCAGCATTTT
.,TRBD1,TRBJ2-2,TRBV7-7,CASSLSPWTGGHTGELFF,TGTGCCAGCAGCTTATCACCGTGGACAGGGGGTCACACCGGGGAGCTGTTTTTT